This entry is about one TCR beta chain. As originally analysed: It was from reference gene primer amplification that nucleated cell counts were estimated. The table came from immunoSEQ multiplex PCR; TCRdb's copy has only in-frame clones and leaves some out. From that table come the V and J calls and clone size; the DNA was used to work out D and trimming. The sample includes 350,000 or so clones, more than 70% of them seen just once. Enrolment of Seattle patients took place during active infection, and they were followed longitudinally. This CDR3 has 12 amino acids. V was clipped by 3 bases and J by 10 bases, with 13 bases between them. CDR1 and CDR2 from the germline V gene are MDHEN and SYDVKM. The sample belongs to a study of blood T cell repertoires in COVID-19. Turning to the study itself: Sites in the United States, Italy and Spain provided acute and convalescent COVID-19 samples.

The rearrangement uses TRBV28 and TRBJ2-7; D unclear. Sample: peripheral blood. The sequence was obtained from a woman under 40 with COVID-19, enrolled during active disease. The chain's CDR3 is CASSFSGEVQYF. In DNA form, the CDR3 reads TGTGCCAGCAGTTTTTCTGGAGAGGTACAGTACTTC.